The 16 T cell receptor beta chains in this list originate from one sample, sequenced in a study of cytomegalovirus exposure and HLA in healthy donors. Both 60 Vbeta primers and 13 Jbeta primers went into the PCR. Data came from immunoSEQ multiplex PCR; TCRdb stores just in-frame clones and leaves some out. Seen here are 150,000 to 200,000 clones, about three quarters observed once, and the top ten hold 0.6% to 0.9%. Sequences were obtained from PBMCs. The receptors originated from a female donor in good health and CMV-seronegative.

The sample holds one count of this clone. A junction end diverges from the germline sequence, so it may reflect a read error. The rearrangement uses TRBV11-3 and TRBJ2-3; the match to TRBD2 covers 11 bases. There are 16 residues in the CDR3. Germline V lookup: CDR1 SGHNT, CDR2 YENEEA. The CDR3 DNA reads TGTGCCAGCAGCTCCTCCGTAGCGGGAGGGCCAGATACGCGGTATTTT. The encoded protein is CASSSSVAGGPDTRYF.

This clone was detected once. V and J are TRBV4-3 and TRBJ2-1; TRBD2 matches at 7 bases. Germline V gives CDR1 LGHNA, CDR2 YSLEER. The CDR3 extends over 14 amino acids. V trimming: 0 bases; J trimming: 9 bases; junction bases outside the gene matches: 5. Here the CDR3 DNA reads TGCGCCAGCAGCCAAGATCGACTAGCAGTTGAGCAGTTCTTC. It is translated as CASSQDRLAVEQFF.

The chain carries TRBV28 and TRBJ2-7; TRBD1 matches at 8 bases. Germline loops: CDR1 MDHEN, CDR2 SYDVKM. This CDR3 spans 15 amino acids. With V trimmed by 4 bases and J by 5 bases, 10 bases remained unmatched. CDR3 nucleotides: TGTGCCAGCAGTTCCATATCCGACAGGGGCCACGAGCAGTACTTC. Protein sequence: CASSSISDRGHEQYF. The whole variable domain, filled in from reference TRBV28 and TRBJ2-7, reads DVKVTQSSRYLVKRTGEKVFLECVQDMDHENMFWYRQDPGLGLRLIYFSYDVKMKEKGDIPEGYSVSREKKERFSLILESASTNQTSMYLCASSSISDRGHEQYFGPGTRLTVT.

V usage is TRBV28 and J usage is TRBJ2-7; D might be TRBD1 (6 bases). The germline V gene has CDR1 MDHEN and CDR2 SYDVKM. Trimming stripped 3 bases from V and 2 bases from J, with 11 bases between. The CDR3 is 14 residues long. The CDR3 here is CASSLFRGTYEQYF. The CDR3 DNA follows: TGTGCCAGCAGTTTGTTCAGGGGCACCTACGAGCAGTACTTC.

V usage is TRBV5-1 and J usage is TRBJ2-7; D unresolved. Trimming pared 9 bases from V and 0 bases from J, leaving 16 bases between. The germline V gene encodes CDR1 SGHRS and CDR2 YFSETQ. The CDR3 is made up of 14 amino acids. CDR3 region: CATKEALTSYEQYF. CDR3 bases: TGCGCCACAAAAGAGGCCCTCACCTCCTACGAGCAGTACTTC.

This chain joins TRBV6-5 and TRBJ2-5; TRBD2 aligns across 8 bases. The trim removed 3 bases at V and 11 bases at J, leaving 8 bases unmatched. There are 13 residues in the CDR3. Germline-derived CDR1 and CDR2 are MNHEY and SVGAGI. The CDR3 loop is CASSYGGGRGQYF. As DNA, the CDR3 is TGTGCCAGCAGTTATGGCGGGGGGCGGGGGCAGTACTTC.

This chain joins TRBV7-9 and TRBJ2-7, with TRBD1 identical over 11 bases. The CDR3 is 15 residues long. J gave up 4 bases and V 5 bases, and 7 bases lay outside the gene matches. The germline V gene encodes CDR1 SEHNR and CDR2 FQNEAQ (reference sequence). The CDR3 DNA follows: TGTGCCAGCAGCCCCTGGGACAGGGGGAGGTACGAGCAGTACTTC. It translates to CASSPWDRGRYEQYF.

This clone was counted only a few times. CDR3 nucleotides: TGTGCCAGCAGTATTGAGGGCCCCTACGAGCAGTACTTC. This encodes CASSIEGPYEQYF. V usage is TRBV6-1 and J usage is TRBJ2-7; D is possibly TRBD2 (5 bases). Germline CDR1 and CDR2: MNHNS and SASEGT. This CDR3 is built from 13 residues. V was pared by 5 bases and J by 2 bases, with 10 bases between.

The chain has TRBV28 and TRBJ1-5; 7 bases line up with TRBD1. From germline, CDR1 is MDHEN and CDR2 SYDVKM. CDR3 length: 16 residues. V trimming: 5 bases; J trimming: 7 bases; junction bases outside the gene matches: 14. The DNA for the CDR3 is TGTGCCAGCAGTAGAGGGGGGTCTCAGGGGGGACAGCCCCAGCATTTT. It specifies CASSRGGSQGGQPQHF.

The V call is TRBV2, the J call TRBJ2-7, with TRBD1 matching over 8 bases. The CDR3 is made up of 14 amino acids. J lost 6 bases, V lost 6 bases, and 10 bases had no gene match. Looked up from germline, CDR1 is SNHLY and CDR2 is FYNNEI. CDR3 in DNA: TGTGCCAGCAGCCCCCGGACAGGGTGGGGCGAGCAGTACTTC. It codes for CASSPRTGWGEQYF.

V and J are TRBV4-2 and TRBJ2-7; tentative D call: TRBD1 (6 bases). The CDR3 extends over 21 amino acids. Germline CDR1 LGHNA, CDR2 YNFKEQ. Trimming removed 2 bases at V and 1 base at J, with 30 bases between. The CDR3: CASSQFLVIPPAQGRSYEQYF. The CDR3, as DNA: TGTGCCAGCAGCCAATTTCTAGTAATACCTCCGGCACAGGGCCGATCCTACGAGCAGTACTTC.

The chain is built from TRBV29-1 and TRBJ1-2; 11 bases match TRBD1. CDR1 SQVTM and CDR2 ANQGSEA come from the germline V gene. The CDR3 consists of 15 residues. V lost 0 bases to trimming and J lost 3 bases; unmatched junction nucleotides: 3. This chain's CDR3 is CSVEDRDRGDYGYTF. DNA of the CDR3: TGCAGCGTTGAAGACCGGGACAGGGGGGACTATGGCTACACCTTC.

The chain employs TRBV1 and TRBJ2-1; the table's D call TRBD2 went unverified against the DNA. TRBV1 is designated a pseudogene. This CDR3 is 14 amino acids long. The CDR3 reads CTSSQGTSVDEQFF. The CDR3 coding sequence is TGCACCAGCAGCCAAGGGACTAGCGTCGATGAGCAGTTCTTC.

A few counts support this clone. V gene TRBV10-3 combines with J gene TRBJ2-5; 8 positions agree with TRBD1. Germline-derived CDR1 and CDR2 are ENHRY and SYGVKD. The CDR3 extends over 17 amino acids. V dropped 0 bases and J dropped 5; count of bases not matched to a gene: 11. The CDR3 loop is CAISESTGTGRGETQYF. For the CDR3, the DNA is TGTGCCATCAGTGAGTCAACGGGGACAGGACGAGGGGAGACCCAGTACTTC.

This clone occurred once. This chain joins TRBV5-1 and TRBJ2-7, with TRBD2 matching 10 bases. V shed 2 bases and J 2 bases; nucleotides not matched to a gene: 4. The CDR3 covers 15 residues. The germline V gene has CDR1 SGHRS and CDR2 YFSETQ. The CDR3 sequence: CASSLLTSGTYEQYF. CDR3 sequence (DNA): TGCGCCAGCAGCTTACTAACTAGCGGGACCTACGAGCAGTACTTC. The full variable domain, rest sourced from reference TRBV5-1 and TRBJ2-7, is KAGVTQTPRYLIKTRGQQVTLSCSPISGHRSVSWYQQTPGQGLQFLFEYFSETQRNKGNFPGRFSGRQFSNSRSEMNVSTLELGDSALYLCASSLLTSGTYEQYFGPGTRLTVT.

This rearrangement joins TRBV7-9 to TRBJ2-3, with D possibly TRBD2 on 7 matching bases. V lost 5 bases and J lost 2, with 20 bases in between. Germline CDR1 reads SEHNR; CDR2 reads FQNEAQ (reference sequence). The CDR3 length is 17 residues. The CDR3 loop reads CASSGGRDYRFTDTQYF. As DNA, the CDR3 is TGTGCCAGCAGCGGGGGCCGGGACTACCGATTCACAGATACGCAGTATTTT. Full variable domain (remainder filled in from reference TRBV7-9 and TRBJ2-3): DTGVSQNPRHKITKRGQNVTFRCDPISEHNRLYWYRQTLGQGPEFLTYFQNEAQLEKSRLLSDRFSAERPKGSFSTLEIQRTEQGDSAMYLCASSGGRDYRFTDTQYFGPGTRLTVL.